Listed below are T cell receptor beta chains from one sample, sequenced in a study of CD8+CD57+ T cells in acquired aplastic anemia. Via MiXCR, TCRdb re-called the reads, giving one row per CDR3 protein. This table has under 350,000 distinct CDR3 sequences, 56% appearing once. Sequenced input: sorted CD4+, CD8+, or CD8+CD57+ T cells (not recorded which) from PBMCs. All receptors derive from a human donor with aplastic anemia. Each CDR3 is given with its conserved first and last residue. Each record gives: CDR3 protein, CDR3 DNA, D gene, CDR3 length, J gene, V gene, clone size. The D gene is left open where the match is weak. Size is omitted from some rows. Given values are once, few, many or a class for expanded clones.

CASSQEWRSLGTDTQYF | TGTGCCAGCAGCCAAGAATGGCGGTCGCTTGGCACAGATACGCAGTATTTT | . | 17 | TRBJ2-3 | TRBV7-2 | .
CASSAIRGTGADTQYF | TGTGCCAGCAGTGCTATCCGTGGGACAGGGGCCGATACGCAGTATTTT | TRBD1 | 16 | TRBJ2-3 | TRBV2 | .
CASSPDRGEAFF | TGCGCCAGCAGCCCCGATCGGGGGGAAGCTTTCTTT | . | 12 | TRBJ1-1 | TRBV5-1 | few
CASSLQGPSVYEQYF | TGTGCCAGCAGCTTACAGGGGCCCTCCGTCTACGAGCAGTACTTC | . | 15 | TRBJ2-7 | TRBV7-6 | .
CASSEALRQVPLGYTF | TGCGCCAGCAGTGAGGCGCTCCGACAGGTCCCCCTTGGCTACACCTTC | . | 16 | TRBJ1-2 | TRBV10-1 | once
CASSLVGGGRTDTRYF | TGCGCCAGCAGCTTGGTTGGGGGAGGGCGCACAGATACGCGGTATTTT | TRBD2 | 16 | TRBJ2-3 | TRBV5-1 | .
CASSLDPGRTGELFF | TGTGCCAGCAGCTTGGACCCAGGGCGAACCGGGGAGCTGTTTTTT | . | 15 | TRBJ2-2 | TRBV5-8 | many
CASSLAWQGSGYTF | TGTGCCAGCAGCTTAGCGTGGCAGGGGTCTGGCTACACCTTC | . | 14 | TRBJ1-2 | TRBV7-9 | .
CSAAGQGANYGYTF | TGCAGTGCTGCGGGACAGGGTGCTAACTATGGCTACACCTTC | TRBD1 | 14 | TRBJ1-2 | TRBV20-1 | .
CASSLLLAGAGETQYF | TGCGCCAGCAGCTTGCTACTAGCGGGAGCGGGCGAGACCCAGTACTTC | TRBD2 | 16 | TRBJ2-5 | TRBV5-1 | .
CASSGGDRGMPRGDTQYF | TGTGCCAGCAGCGGAGGGGACAGGGGAATGCCCCGCGGAGATACGCAGTATTTT | TRBD1 | 18 | TRBJ2-3 | TRBV7-9 | .
CATSDRDGETYGYTF | TGTGCCACCAGTGACCGGGACGGCGAAACCTATGGCTACACCTTC | . | 15 | TRBJ1-2 | TRBV24-1 | .
CATSIYTNTIYF | TGTGCCACCAGCATATATACGAACACCATATATTTT | . | 12 | TRBJ1-3 | TRBV15 | .
CASSLGTGTEAFF | TGTGCCAGCAGCTTAGGGACAGGCACTGAAGCTTTCTTT | TRBD1 | 13 | TRBJ1-1 | TRBV7-3 | .
CASSGINYGYTF | TGTGCCAGCAGCGGAATTAACTATGGCTACACCTTC | . | 12 | TRBJ1-2 | TRBV2 | once
CATSRDGEYHEQYF | TGTGCCACCAGCAGAGATGGAGAGTACCACGAGCAGTACTTC | . | 14 | TRBJ2-7 | TRBV15 | few
CASSILHREANTEAFF | TGTGCCAGTAGTATATTGCACAGGGAGGCGAACACTGAAGCTTTCTTT | . | 16 | TRBJ1-1 | TRBV19 | .
CASSEVYSPVYEQFF | TGTGCCAGCAGTGAAGTGTACAGTCCCGTGTATGAGCAGTTCTTC | . | 15 | TRBJ2-1 | TRBV2 | .
CASSTGHTSGNTIYF | TGTGCCAGCAGCACAGGACACACCTCTGGAAACACCATATATTTT | . | 15 | TRBJ1-3 | TRBV6-1 | many
CASSLAGSETQYF | TGTGCCAGCAGCTTGGCGGGATCGGAGACCCAGTACTTC | . | 13 | TRBJ2-5 | TRBV7-9 | many
CASSYGQGRTYEQYF | TGTGCCAGCAGTTACGGACAGGGGAGAACCTACGAGCAGTACTTC | TRBD1 | 15 | TRBJ2-7 | TRBV6-5 | many
CSALGQGRRYEQYF | TGCAGTGCACTTGGACAGGGGCGACGGTACGAGCAGTACTTC | TRBD1 | 14 | TRBJ2-7 | TRBV20-1 | many
CSAIWTGKPYEQYF | TGCAGTGCTATCTGGACAGGAAAACCGTACGAGCAGTACTTC | TRBD1 | 14 | TRBJ2-7 | TRBV20-1 | .
CASSVGVGRAPNEQFF | TGTGCCAGCAGCGTAGGGGTGGGGCGCGCCCCCAATGAGCAGTTCTTC | . | 16 | TRBJ2-1 | TRBV9 | .
CASNLYGAGEQETQYF | TGCGCCAGTAACCTGTATGGGGCAGGGGAACAAGAGACCCAGTACTTC | . | 16 | TRBJ2-5 | TRBV5-1 | many
CASSVMGRDSSAFF | TGTGCCAGCAGTGTCATGGGCCGGGACAGTTCAGCTTTCTTT | TRBD1 | 14 | TRBJ1-1 | TRBV25-1 | .
CASGTGGLREKLFF | TGTGCCAGCGGAACAGGGGGCTTGCGGGAAAAACTGTTTTTT | TRBD1 | 14 | TRBJ1-4 | TRBV7-8 | .
CATSASGRETQYF | TGTGCCACCAGTGCTAGCGGGAGGGAGACCCAGTACTTC | TRBD2 | 13 | TRBJ2-5 | TRBV24-1 | many
CASSQGLPTTDTQYF | TGCGCCAGCAGCCAGGGACTACCGACCACAGATACGCAGTATTTT | TRBD2 | 15 | TRBJ2-3 | TRBV4-1 | many
CASSGLRSTDTQYF | TGTGCCAGCTCGGGACTCCGAAGCACAGATACGCAGTATTTT | . | 14 | TRBJ2-3 | TRBV25-1 | many
CASSFKEAQYF | TGTGCCAGCAGTTTCAAAGAGGCCCAGTACTTC | . | 11 | TRBJ2-5 | TRBV2 | many
CATGVSASTDTQYF | TGTGCCACCGGGGTTTCAGCTAGCACAGATACGCAGTATTTT | . | 14 | TRBJ2-3 | TRBV24-1 | .
CASSLVVAYEQYF | TGTGCCAGCAGCTTAGTAGTGGCCTACGAGCAGTACTTC | . | 13 | TRBJ2-7 | TRBV11-2 | .
CSARDEEGAKTQYF | TGCAGTGCTAGAGATGAGGAGGGGGCGAAGACCCAGTACTTC | . | 14 | TRBJ2-5 | TRBV20-1 | many
CASSSQTGLEQYF | TGTGCCAGCAGCTCCCAAACAGGTCTGGAGCAGTACTTC | . | 13 | TRBJ2-7 | TRBV7-3 | .
CASSGLAGKEETQYF | TGTGCCAGTAGCGGGCTAGCCGGTAAAGAAGAGACCCAGTACTTC | . | 15 | TRBJ2-5 | TRBV19 | many
CASSVTGGVIGELFF | TGTGCCAGTAGTGTAACAGGGGGCGTGATCGGGGAGCTGTTTTTT | TRBD1 | 15 | TRBJ2-2 | TRBV19 | .
CSARDTVGGTSGTFWDEQYF | TGCAGTGCTAGAGATACTGTTGGGGGGACTAGCGGGACTTTTTGGGACGAGCAGTACTTC | TRBD2 | 20 | TRBJ2-7 | TRBV20-1 | .
CAISGSSGYEQFF | TGTGCCATCAGTGGATCCAGCGGCTATGAGCAGTTCTTC | . | 13 | TRBJ2-1 | TRBV10-3 | many
CASRAAPYEQYF | TGTGCCAGCAGGGCGGCTCCCTACGAGCAGTACTTC | . | 12 | TRBJ2-7 | TRBV6-1 | many
CASSLAGTSGVNEQFF | TGTGCCAGCAGCTTAGCAGGGACTAGCGGGGTCAATGAGCAGTTCTTC | TRBD2 | 16 | TRBJ2-1 | TRBV11-3 | .
CATRNTGAGELFF | TGTGCCACCAGGAATACAGGGGCCGGGGAGCTGTTTTTT | TRBD1 | 13 | TRBJ2-2 | TRBV24-1 | .
CASSLQGGFDEQFF | TGTGCCAGTAGTCTACAGGGGGGGTTCGATGAGCAGTTCTTC | . | 14 | TRBJ2-1 | TRBV19 | many
CASSRQGASRSPYEQYF | TGTGCCAGCAGTCGACAGGGGGCGAGTAGAAGCCCTTACGAGCAGTACTTC | TRBD1 | 17 | TRBJ2-7 | TRBV10-2 | .
CSAKGLAGNYEQFF | TGCAGTGCTAAGGGACTAGCGGGAAACTATGAGCAGTTCTTC | TRBD2 | 14 | TRBJ2-1 | TRBV20-1 | few
CASSGTSGGAETQYF | TGTGCCAGCAGCGGGACTAGCGGGGGGGCGGAGACCCAGTACTTC | TRBD2 | 15 | TRBJ2-5 | TRBV10-2 | few
CASSLDGGRTYEQYF | TGCGCCAGCAGCTTGGATGGGGGGCGGACCTACGAGCAGTACTTC | . | 15 | TRBJ2-7 | TRBV5-1 | many
CASSLGTGTGYTF | TGTGCCAGCAGCTTGGGTACAGGGACCGGCTACACCTTC | . | 13 | TRBJ1-2 | TRBV5-6 | many
CASSIPRDRGKQFF | TGTGCCAGTAGTATCCCCCGGGACAGGGGTAAGCAGTTCTTC | TRBD1 | 14 | TRBJ2-1 | TRBV19 | many
CATSDSSVASYTQYF | TGTGCCACCAGTGATAGTAGCGTGGCCTCTTATACGCAGTATTTT | . | 15 | TRBJ2-3 | TRBV24-1 | .
CASSQGLAGTDTQYF | TGTGCCAGCAGCCAGGGACTAGCGGGAACAGATACGCAGTATTTT | TRBD2 | 15 | TRBJ2-3 | TRBV2 | many
CSAGTGVRETQYF | TGCAGTGCTGGAACAGGGGTTAGGGAGACCCAGTACTTC | TRBD1 | 13 | TRBJ2-5 | TRBV20-1 | few